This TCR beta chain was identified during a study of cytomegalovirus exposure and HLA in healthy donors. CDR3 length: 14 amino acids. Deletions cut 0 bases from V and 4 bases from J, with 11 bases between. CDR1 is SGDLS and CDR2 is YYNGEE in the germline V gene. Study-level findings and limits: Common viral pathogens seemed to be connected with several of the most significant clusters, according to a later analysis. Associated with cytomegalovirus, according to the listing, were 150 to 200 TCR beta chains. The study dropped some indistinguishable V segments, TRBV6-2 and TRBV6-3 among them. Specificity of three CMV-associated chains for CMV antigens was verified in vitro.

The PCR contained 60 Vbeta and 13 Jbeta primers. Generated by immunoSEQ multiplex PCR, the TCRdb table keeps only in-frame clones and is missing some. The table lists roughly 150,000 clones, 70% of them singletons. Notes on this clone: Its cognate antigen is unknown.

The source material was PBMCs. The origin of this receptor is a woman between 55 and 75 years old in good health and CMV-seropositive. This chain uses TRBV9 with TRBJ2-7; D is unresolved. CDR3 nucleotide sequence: TGTGCCAGCAGCGTAGAGACTGAACCATACGAGCAGTACTTC. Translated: CASSVETEPYEQYF.